This is a list of T cell receptor beta chains from one sample in a study of T cell changes during pregnancy in multiple sclerosis. Profiling relied on immunoSEQ multiplex PCR, and the TCRdb table lists in-frame clones only, not all of them. The sample records 75,000 to 100,000 clones, 91% being singletons. The specimen comprised peripheral blood, sampled after pregnancy. The receptors derive from a female donor in good health, enrolled as a control in a pregnancy study. Both conserved end residues are trimmed from each CDR3.

ASSLGGQADTQY,TRBJ2-3,TRBV7-2
ASSILVGETQY,TRBJ2-5,TRBV19
ASRDSGGNQPQH,TRBJ1-5,TRBV19
SVQGGTGGSYHYGYT,TRBJ1-2,TRBV29-1
ASKEMRGRTDTQY,TRBJ2-3,TRBV19
ASSEAARGSY,TRBJ2-3,TRBV2
ASSLSASYGYT,TRBJ1-2,TRBV7-6
ASSSGQTGELF,TRBJ2-2,TRBV7-2
ASSSLSSGNTIY,TRBJ1-3,TRBV7-8
ASSRTQRTVNQPQH,TRBJ1-5,TRBV18
ASSYSPGVTEAF,TRBJ1-1,TRBV6-6
ASSWGTVSNQPQH,TRBJ1-5,TRBV19
ASSLETGGANYNEQF,TRBJ2-1,TRBV28
ASSDTGKGYGYT,TRBJ1-2,TRBV6-6
AISEAGGYGSNQPQH,TRBJ1-5,TRBV10-3
ASSEKEDSGNTIY,TRBJ1-3,TRBV6-1
ASSTLAGLRETQY,TRBJ2-5,TRBV7-2
ASSIGRLDGYT,TRBJ1-2,TRBV19
ASRPGTDNSPLH,TRBJ1-6,TRBV7-3
ASRRGETQY,TRBJ2-5,TRBV2
ASIGTGASYEQY,TRBJ2-7,TRBV6-1
ASSIPNSGRQF,TRBJ2-1,TRBV19
ASSVRSPGANVLT,TRBJ2-6,TRBV5-4
ASRRDSYSPLH,TRBJ1-6,TRBV28
ASSGTGGTGELF,TRBJ2-2,TRBV6-4
ASSLPIGGGSDEQY,TRBJ2-7,TRBV5-1
ASSVDPSYEQY,TRBJ2-7,TRBV9
ASSQGLAKMSDTQY,TRBJ2-3,TRBV7-9
ASSGQGKDYGYT,TRBJ1-2,TRBV2
ASSTHRGWYYGYT,TRBJ1-2,TRBV19
ASSTGNQPQH,TRBJ1-5,TRBV6-1
ASSLSGEGYGYT,TRBJ1-2,TRBV27
ASTLGGGSSYNEQF,TRBJ2-1,TRBV7-2
ASSLSGLSNNEQF,TRBJ2-1,TRBV7-3
ASSSSDEQF,TRBJ2-1,TRBV4-3
ASRRQGGDNEQF,TRBJ2-1,TRBV19
ASSWGTGKVNTEAF,TRBJ1-1,TRBV5-4
ASAVSSYNSPLH,TRBJ1-6,TRBV6-5
ASRSQGGTEAF,TRBJ1-1,TRBV7-3
ASSTRQGRETQY,TRBJ2-5,TRBV19
ASRVGTHNSPLH,TRBJ1-6,TRBV25-1
ASTPGRAGYT,TRBJ1-2,TRBV19
ASSLGVNQPQH,TRBJ1-5,TRBV7-7
ASSPQGADSPLH,TRBJ1-6,TRBV4-3
ASSPSGADTQY,TRBJ2-3,TRBV19
ASSLVPGVGTGELF,TRBJ2-2,TRBV5-1
ASSMDRFSYEQY,TRBJ2-7,TRBV2
ASSSQGAYGDEQF,TRBJ2-1,TRBV7-3
ASSPSQGSLH,TRBJ1-6,TRBV18
ASSEPDRGILGAF,TRBJ1-1,TRBV5-6
AWTPGTGNNYGYT,TRBJ1-2,TRBV30
ASSGRTGLEYSNQPQH,TRBJ1-5,TRBV6-1
ASSYSERAGRDGYT,TRBJ1-2,TRBV6-5